This T cell receptor (beta chain) came from a study of beta chain features in type 1 diabetes. The isolated RNA, all of it, was reverse transcribed, so expressed TCRB transcripts were what got sequenced. Clones were read by immunoSEQ multiplex PCR, and TCRdb kept only the in-frame ones, dropping some. The data contain under 900,000 clones, about a sixth of them singletons. About this clone: Antigen: not known.

Study-wide results and caveats: More deletions and fewer insertions at VDJ junctions were seen in type 1 diabetes patients.

V was shortened by 6 bases and J by 4 bases, with 16 bases between the two germline ends. Per germline, CDR1 ENHRY and CDR2 SYGVKD. CDR3 size: 14 residues. The sequenced material came from naive CD4+ T cells from blood. The gene calls are TRBV10-3 and TRBJ2-7, with a weak D call TRBD1 (5 bases). The TCR comes from a young woman in good health. The CDR3 sequence is CAIRGQGVGYEQYF. In DNA form, the CDR3 reads TGTGCCATCAGAGGTCAGGGTGTTGGGTACGAGCAGTACTTC.